This is a list of T cell receptor beta chains from one sample in a study of T cell responses to AZD1222 COVID-19 vaccine. Libraries were prepared by immunoSEQ multiplex PCR; TCRdb keeps only in-frame clonotypes and omits some of them. The sample carries 55,000 to 60,000 clones, approximately 85% recorded once. The sample in question was peripheral blood, obtained on day 0 of MenACWY control vaccination. The receptors derive from an adult in good health. The CDR3 runs from the conserved cysteine through the conserved F or W. Fields, in order: clone size, D gene, V gene, CDR3 length, J gene, CDR3 protein, CDR3 DNA. D genes are given only for firm matches. Size tells how often a clone was seen (once, few, many) or the class of an expanded clone, and some rows leave it out.

.	TRBD2	TRBV4-2	12	TRBJ2-1	CASSQIAGEQFF	TGTGCCAGCAGCCAAATAGCGGGAGAACAGTTCTTC
.	.	TRBV9	17	TRBJ2-3	CASSVDPLSQYTDTQYF	TGTGCCAGCAGCGTAGACCCTCTCTCCCAGTACACAGATACGCAGTATTTT
.	.	TRBV6-5	13	TRBJ1-6	CASILNSNSPLHF	TGTGCCAGCATCTTGAACAGTAATTCACCCCTCCACTTT
.	TRBD2	TRBV6-5	15	TRBJ2-1	CASRARTSGSNEQFF	TGTGCCAGCAGAGCCCGGACTAGCGGGAGCAATGAGCAGTTCTTC
.	.	TRBV5-4	11	TRBJ1-3	CASSTRQELVF	TGTGCCAGCAGCACTCGACAGGAATTGGTTTTT
.	.	TRBV6-5	15	TRBJ1-1	CASTQGDLMNTEAFF	TGTGCCAGCACCCAGGGAGACCTAATGAACACTGAAGCTTTCTTT
.	.	TRBV3-1/TRBV3-2	13	TRBJ2-7	CASSRHRAYEQYF	TGTGCCAGCAGCCGACACAGGGCCTACGAGCAGTACTTC
few	TRBD2	TRBV7-2	17	TRBJ2-1	CASSRPSGRALYNEQFF	TGTGCCAGCAGCCGCCCTAGCGGGAGGGCCTTATACAATGAGCAGTTCTTC
.	.	TRBV3-1/TRBV3-2	12	TRBJ1-1	CASSQVNTEAFF	TGTGCCAGCAGCCAAGTGAACACTGAAGCTTTCTTT
.	.	TRBV7-9	14	TRBJ2-7	CASSLKTGTYEQYF	TGTGCCAGCAGCTTGAAAACAGGGACCTACGAGCAGTACTTC
.	TRBD1	TRBV27	16	TRBJ1-5	CASSLSGQFSNQPQHF	TGTGCCAGCAGTTTGTCGGGACAGTTTAGCAATCAGCCCCAGCATTTT
once	.	TRBV28	18	TRBJ2-7	CASSSPWNERTLPYEQYF	TGTGCCAGCAGTTCCCCCTGGAATGAGCGCACCTTACCCTACGAGCAGTACTTC
.	TRBD2	TRBV24-1	15	TRBJ2-1	CATEWTSGSYNEQFF	TGTGCCACGGAGTGGACTAGCGGGTCTTACAATGAGCAGTTCTTC
.	.	TRBV25-1	16	TRBJ2-2	CASSEMGTYNTGELFF	TGTGCCAGCAGTGAAATGGGGACCTATAACACCGGGGAGCTGTTTTTT
.	.	TRBV5-6	15	TRBJ1-6	CASSPPGTANSPLHF	TGTGCCAGCAGCCCGCCCGGGACGGCTAATTCACCCCTCCACTTT
.	.	TRBV19	13	TRBJ1-2	CASSFRSHRGYTF	TGTGCCAGTAGTTTCCGGTCTCATAGGGGCTACACCTTC
.	TRBD2	TRBV28	14	TRBJ2-7	CASIWEGGTDEQYF	TGTGCCAGCATTTGGGAGGGAGGTACGGACGAGCAGTACTTC
once	TRBD2	TRBV30	13	TRBJ2-1	CAWSLAGVVEQFF	TGTGCCTGGTCTCTGGCGGGAGTAGTTGAGCAGTTCTTC
.	TRBD1	TRBV5-6	14	TRBJ1-2	CASSFGQGLYGYTF	TGTGCCAGCAGCTTCGGACAGGGCCTTTACGGCTACACCTTC